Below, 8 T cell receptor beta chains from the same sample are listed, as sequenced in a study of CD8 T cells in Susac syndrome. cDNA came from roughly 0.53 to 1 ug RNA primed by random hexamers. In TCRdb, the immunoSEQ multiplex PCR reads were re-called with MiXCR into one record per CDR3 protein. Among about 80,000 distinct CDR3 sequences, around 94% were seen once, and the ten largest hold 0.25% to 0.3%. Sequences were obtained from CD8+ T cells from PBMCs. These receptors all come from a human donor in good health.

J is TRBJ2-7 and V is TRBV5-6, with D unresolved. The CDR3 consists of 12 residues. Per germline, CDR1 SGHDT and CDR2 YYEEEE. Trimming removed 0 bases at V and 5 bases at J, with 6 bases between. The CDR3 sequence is CASSLGLHEQYV. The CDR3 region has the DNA TGTGCCAGCAGCTTGGGTCTACACGAGCAGTACGTC.

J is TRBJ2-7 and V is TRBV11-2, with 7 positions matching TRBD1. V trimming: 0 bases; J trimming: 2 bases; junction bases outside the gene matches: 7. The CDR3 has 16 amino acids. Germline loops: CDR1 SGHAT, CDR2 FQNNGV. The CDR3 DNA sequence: TGTGCCAGCAGCTTAGATCAGGGGACAGCAGCCTACGAGCAGTACTTC. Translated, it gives CASSLDQGTAAYEQYF.

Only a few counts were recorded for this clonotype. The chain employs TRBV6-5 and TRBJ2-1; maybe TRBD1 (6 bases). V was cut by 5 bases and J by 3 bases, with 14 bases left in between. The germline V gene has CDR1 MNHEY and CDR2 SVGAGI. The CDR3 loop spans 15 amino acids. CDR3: CASSTRDNNYNEQFF. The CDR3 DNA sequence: TGTGCCAGCAGTACTCGGGACAACAACTACAATGAGCAGTTCTTC.

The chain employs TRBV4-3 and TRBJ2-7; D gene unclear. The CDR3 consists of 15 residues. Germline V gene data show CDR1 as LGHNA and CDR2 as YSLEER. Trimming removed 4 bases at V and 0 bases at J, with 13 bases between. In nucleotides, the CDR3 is TGCGCCAGCAGCCGCACACATGGAAGCTCCTACGAGCAGTACTTC. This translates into CASSRTHGSSYEQYF.

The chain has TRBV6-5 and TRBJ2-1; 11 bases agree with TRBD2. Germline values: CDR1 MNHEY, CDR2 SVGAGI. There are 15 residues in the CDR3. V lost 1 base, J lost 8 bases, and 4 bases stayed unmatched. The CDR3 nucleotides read TGTGCCAGCAGTTACTGGACTAGCGGGTCGTATGAGCAGTTCTTC. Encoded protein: CASSYWTSGSYEQFF.

This CDR3 reads CASSFGQGNYGYTF. CDR3 DNA: TGTGCCAGCAGCTTCGGACAGGGCAACTATGGCTACACCTTC. The rearrangement links TRBV7-9 to TRBJ1-2, with 8 bases identical to TRBD1. The CDR3 consists of 14 residues. CDR1 and CDR2 (germline): SEHNR, FQNEAQ (reference sequence). V lost 3 bases to trimming and J lost 2 bases; unmatched junction nucleotides: 2.

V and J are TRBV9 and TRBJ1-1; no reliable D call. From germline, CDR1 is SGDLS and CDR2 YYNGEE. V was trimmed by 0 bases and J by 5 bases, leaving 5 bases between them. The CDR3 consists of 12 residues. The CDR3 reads CASSVGITEAFF. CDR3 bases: TGTGCCAGCAGCGTAGGTATTACTGAAGCTTTCTTT.

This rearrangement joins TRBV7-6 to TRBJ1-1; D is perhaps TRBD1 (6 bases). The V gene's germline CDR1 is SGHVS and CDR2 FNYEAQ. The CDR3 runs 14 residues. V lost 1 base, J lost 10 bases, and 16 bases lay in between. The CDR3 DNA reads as TGTGCCAGCAGCTTAGGAGAACAGGGTCGGGGAGCTTTCTTT. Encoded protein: CASSLGEQGRGAFF.